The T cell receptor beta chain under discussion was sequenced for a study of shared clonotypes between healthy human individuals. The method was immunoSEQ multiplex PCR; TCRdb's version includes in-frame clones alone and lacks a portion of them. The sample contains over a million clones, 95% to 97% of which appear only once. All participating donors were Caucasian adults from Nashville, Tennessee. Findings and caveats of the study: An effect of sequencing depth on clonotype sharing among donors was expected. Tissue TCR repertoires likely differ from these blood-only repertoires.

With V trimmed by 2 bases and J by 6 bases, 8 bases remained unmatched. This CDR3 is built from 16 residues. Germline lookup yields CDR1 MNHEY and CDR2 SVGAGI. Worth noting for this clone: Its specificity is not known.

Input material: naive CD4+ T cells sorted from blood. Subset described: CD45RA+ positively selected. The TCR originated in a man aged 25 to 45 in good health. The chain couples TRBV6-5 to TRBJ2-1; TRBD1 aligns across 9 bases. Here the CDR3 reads CASSYASGQGFNEQFF. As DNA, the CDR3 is TGTGCCAGCAGTTACGCTTCGGGACAGGGTTTCAATGAGCAGTTCTTC.